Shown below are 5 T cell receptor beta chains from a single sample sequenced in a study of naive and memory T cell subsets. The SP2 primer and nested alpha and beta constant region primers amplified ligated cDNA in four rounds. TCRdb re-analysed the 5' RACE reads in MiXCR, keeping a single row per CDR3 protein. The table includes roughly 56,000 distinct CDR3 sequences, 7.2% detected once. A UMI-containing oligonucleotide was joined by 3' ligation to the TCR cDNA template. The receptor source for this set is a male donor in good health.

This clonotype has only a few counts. The CDR3 nucleotides are TGTGCCAGCAGCCTACCAGTAGGGGGGGGGAACACTGAAGCTTTCTTT. Translating it yields CASSLPVGGGNTEAFF. The chain is built from TRBV11-2 and TRBJ1-1; possible D gene TRBD1, 6 bases. The germline V gene encodes CDR1 SGHAT and CDR2 FQNNGV. Trimming removed 5 bases at V and 1 base at J, with 17 bases between. The length of the CDR3 is 16 residues.

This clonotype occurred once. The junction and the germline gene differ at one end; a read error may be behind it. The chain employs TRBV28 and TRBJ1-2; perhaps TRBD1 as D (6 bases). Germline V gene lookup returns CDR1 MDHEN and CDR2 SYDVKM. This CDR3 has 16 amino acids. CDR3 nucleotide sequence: TGTGCCAGCAGTTTTGGCAGGGGCCAAGTTATCGATGGCCACACCTTC. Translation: CASSFGRGQVIDGHTF.

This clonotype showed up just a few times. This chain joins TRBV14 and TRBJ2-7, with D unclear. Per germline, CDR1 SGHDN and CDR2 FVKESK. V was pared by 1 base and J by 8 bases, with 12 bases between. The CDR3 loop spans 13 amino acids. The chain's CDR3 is CASSQVRVGKQYF. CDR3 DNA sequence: TGTGCCAGCAGCCAAGTCCGGGTTGGTAAGCAGTACTTC.

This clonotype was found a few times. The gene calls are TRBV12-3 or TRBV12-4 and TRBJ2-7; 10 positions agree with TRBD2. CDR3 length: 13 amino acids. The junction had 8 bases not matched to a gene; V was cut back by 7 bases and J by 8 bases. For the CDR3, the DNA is TGTGCCAGCAAAGAACTAGCGGGACTGAAGCAGTACTTC. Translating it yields CASKELAGLKQYF.

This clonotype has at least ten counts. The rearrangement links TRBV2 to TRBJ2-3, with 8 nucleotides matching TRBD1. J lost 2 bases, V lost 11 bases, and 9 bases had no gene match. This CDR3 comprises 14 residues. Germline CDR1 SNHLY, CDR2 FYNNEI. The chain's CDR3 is CASHPGQVTDTQYF. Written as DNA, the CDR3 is TGTGCCTCTCACCCGGGACAGGTCACAGATACGCAGTATTTT.